The T cell receptor beta chain described here comes from a study of T-cell memory formation after mild COVID-19. Study conclusions and caveats: Some clones that responded were present in memory (sampled pre-infection), which suggests cross-reactive memory joined.

Looked up from germline, CDR1 is SQVTM and CDR2 is ANQGSEA. Trimming cost V 3 bases and J 0 bases; bases outside gene matches: 6. The CDR3 is 16 amino acids. Via MiXCR, TCRdb re-called the 5' RACE reads, giving one row per CDR3 protein. The data contain some 440,000 distinct CDR3 sequences, nearly 25% of them seen just once; the ten biggest clones take up 9.5% to 15%. To note about this clonotype: Its target is not known.

Source material: PBMCs or a T cell subset sorted from them (not recorded which). This chain uses TRBV29-1 with TRBJ2-3, with 10 nucleotides matching TRBD2. The receptor was isolated from an adult woman who had mild COVID-19 (a few samples of this study predate the infection). Cell type and time point are not known. The DNA of the CDR3 is TGCAGCGTTGATGGAGGACTAGCGGAAAGCACAGATACGCAGTATTTT. It yields the protein CSVDGGLAESTDTQYF.